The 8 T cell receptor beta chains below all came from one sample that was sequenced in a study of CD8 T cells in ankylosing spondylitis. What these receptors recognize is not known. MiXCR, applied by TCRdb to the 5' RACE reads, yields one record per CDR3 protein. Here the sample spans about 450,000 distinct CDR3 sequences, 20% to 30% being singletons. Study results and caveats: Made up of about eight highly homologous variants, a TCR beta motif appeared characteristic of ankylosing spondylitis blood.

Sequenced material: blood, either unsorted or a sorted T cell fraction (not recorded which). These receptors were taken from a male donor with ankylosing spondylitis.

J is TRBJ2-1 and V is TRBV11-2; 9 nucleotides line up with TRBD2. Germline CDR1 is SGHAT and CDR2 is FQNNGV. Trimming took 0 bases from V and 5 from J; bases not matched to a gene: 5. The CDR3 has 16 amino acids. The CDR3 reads CASSLDRAGGNNEQFF. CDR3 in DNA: TGTGCCAGCAGCTTAGATCGGGCGGGAGGGAACAATGAGCAGTTCTTC.

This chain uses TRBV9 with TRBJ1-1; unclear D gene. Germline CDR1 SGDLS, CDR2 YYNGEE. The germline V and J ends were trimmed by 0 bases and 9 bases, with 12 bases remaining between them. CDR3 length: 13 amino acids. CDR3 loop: CASSVGHPQKAFF. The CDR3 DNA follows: TGTGCCAGCAGCGTAGGGCACCCCCAGAAAGCTTTCTTT.

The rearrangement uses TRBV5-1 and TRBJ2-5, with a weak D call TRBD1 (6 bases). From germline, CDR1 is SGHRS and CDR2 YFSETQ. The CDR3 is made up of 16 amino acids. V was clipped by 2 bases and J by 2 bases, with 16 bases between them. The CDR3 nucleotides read TGCGCCAGCAGCTTAGGGGACATTGGCGGGCAAGAGACCCAGTACTTC. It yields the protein CASSLGDIGGQETQYF.

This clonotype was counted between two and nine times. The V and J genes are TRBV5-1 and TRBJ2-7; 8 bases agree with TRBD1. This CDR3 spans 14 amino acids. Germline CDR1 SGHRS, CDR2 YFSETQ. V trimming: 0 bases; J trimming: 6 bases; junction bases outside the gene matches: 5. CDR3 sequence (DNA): TGCGCCAGCAGCTTGGACGGACAGGGCCGCGAGCAGTACGTC. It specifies CASSLDGQGREQYV.

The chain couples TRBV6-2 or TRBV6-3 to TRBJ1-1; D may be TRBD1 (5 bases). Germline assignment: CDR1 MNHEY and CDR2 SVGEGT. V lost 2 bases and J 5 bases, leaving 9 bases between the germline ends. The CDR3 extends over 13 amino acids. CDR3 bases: TGTGCCAGCAGTTACAAGGGGCGAACTGAAGCTTTCTTT. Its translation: CASSYKGRTEAFF.

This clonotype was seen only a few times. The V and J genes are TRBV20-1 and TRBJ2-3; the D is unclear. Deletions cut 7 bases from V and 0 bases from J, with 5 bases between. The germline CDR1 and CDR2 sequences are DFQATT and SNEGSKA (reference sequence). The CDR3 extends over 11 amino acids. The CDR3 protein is CSVVSTDTQYF. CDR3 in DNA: TGCAGTGTCGTCAGCACAGATACGCAGTATTTT.

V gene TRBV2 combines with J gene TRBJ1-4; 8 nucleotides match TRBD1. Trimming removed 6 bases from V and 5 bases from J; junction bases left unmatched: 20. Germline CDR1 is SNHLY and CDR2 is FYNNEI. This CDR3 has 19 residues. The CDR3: CASSDWDRKTSGVNEKLFF. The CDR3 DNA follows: TGTGCCAGCAGCGATTGGGACAGGAAAACCTCTGGGGTAAATGAAAAACTGTTTTTT. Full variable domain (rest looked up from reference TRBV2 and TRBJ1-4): EPEVTQTPSHQVTQMGQEVILRCVPISNHLYFYWYRQILGQKVEFLVSFYNNEISEKSEIFDDQFSVERPDGSNFTLKIRSTKLEDSAMYFCASSDWDRKTSGVNEKLFFGSGTQLSVL.

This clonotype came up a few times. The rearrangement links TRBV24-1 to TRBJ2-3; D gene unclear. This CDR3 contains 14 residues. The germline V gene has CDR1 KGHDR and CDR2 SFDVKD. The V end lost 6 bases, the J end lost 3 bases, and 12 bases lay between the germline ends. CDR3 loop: CATSSRVGTDTQYF. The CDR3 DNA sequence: TGTGCCACCAGTTCAAGGGTTGGTACAGATACGCAGTATTTT.